This TCR beta chain comes out of a study of post-analysis software for immune sequencing data (dated by TCRdb to between 2015 and 2016). With respect to the entire study: Disease courses on record covered relapsing-remitting, secondary progressive and progressive-relapsing multiple sclerosis, though some patients had no subtype annotation. A subset of samples was prepared in parallel using single-end sample barcoding, then pooled and co-amplified after Illumina adapter ligation. The patient repertoires were set against 11 previously published healthy control repertoires from donors whose ages ranged from roughly 6 to 27 years.

Overall study results and their limits: The multiple sclerosis patient group was slightly younger than the control group. Strong co-clustering of samples prepared in the same batch was shown by direct clustering with F measure, prompting a batch-effect correction. Several TRBV segments, including TRBV5-6, TRBV5-1 and TRBV20-1, were significantly more frequent in patients than controls. Multiple sclerosis patients had significantly lower normalized Chao1 diversity than controls, a result that suggests substantial peripheral T-cell clonal expansion.

The CDR3 covers 16 residues, taking in both the cysteine and the phenylalanine. This entry keeps only the CDR3 DNA: 48 bases, framed from base 1. V is pared back by 4 bases and J by 3 bases, with 19 bases lying between the germline termini. The germline V gene specifies MGHRA as CDR1 and YSYEKL as CDR2. Of note for this clonotype: There is no known antigen for this receptor. Nothing much larger sits one base from this clone, and base qualities are not available.

To demonstrate the VDJtools post-analysis software, TCR beta repertoires were profiled from the peripheral blood of some 12 young patients with multiple sclerosis. The multiple sclerosis patients were children and adolescents between roughly 6 and 17 years of age. The library was made by PCR. Instrument used: Illumina HiSeq 2500. To reduce PCR and sequencing biases, unique molecular identifiers were built into the TCR beta cDNA libraries. Roughly 0.5 million cDNA molecules were obtained per 1 to 10 million input T cells, so each molecule approximated one T cell. Patient libraries were prepared and sequenced with the same protocol used for the earlier healthy control dataset. Samples belonging to the same batch were prepared together, multiplexed and sequenced on a shared HiSeq lane. In the source study's methods: MIGEC was used to process the raw barcoded reads, and molecular identifier groups with only a single read were discarded before consensus assembly and CDR3 extraction. VDJtools was used for post-analysis of the clonotype tables, and diversity was normalized by down-sampling every dataset to the size of the smallest sample. In repertoire overlap clustering, CDR3 amino acid sequences, but not nucleotide sequences, were matched to correct batch-related cross-sample contamination. TCRdb reworked the public reads: Q25 trimming with fastp, MiXCR clone assembly, productive beta chains retained. Identical CDR3 protein sequences are pooled into one entry, listed with their most common genes and DNA. For this entry, the V and J calls and clone size follow TCRdb and not the study's own pipeline. The sample table shows 400,000 to 500,000 distinct CDR3 sequences, and more than 30% are seen once. Around 8% of the sample rests with the top ten.

The receptor's source is a girl aged 2 to 9 with multiple sclerosis. The sequence links TRBV4-1 to TRBJ2-7; a confident D gene designation cannot be given. The sequenced material came from blood. The DNA sequence is as follows: TGCGCCAGCAGCCTCGCGATGGGGTCTTGGGGCTACGAGCAGTACTTC. This yields the protein CASSLAMGSWGYEQYF.